A selection of T cell receptor beta chains follows, all from one sample in a study of T cell clones after liver transplantation. Some clones are missing from TCRdb's copy, which holds only in-frame ones; the method was immunoSEQ multiplex PCR. The sample holds some 45,000 clones, 86% seen once. Sequenced here: CD4+ T cells from blood, sampled 24 months after liver transplant. These receptors all stem from a human patient who received a liver transplant. The graft donor may account for some of the T cells. CDR3s include the opening cysteine and the closing phenylalanine or tryptophan. The order of the fields is D gene, J gene, V gene, clone size, CDR3 DNA, CDR3 protein. The D gene is left open where the match is weak. Not every row has a clone size; where given, it reads once, few, many or a size class.

>.|TRBJ2-7|TRBV2|once
TGTGCCAGCAGTGTACAGAGAGGTTACGAGCAGTACTTC
CASSVQRGYEQYF
>.|TRBJ1-2|TRBV20-1|.
TGTGGAAGTACGTCCCGCTATGGCTACACCTTC
CGSTSRYGYTF
>TRBD1|TRBJ2-7|TRBV18|.
TGTGCCAGCTCACAGGGACAGGGCCCCTACGAGCAGTACTTC
CASSQGQGPYEQYF
>.|TRBJ1-5|TRBV5-1|once
TGCGCCAGCAGCTTCACTCCGACGCAGCCCCAGCATTTT
CASSFTPTQPQHF
>TRBD1|TRBJ2-6|TRBV15|.
TGTGCCACCAGCGTAGGGGGCCCCAGCTCTGGGGCCAACGTCCTGACTTTC
CATSVGGPSSGANVLTF
>.|TRBJ2-3|TRBV19|.
TGTGCCAGTAGCAAACAGTCTAGCACAGATACGCAGTATTTT
CASSKQSSTDTQYF
>.|TRBJ2-7|TRBV7-8|.
TGTGCCAGCACCACCATGAGGGGGGCCCGTGGCGAGCAGTACTTC
CASTTMRGARGEQYF
>.|TRBJ2-7|TRBV6-1|.
TGTGCCACCGGACAGGCCGGGACTGGGTACTTC
CATGQAGTGYF
>.|TRBJ1-1|TRBV4-1|once
TGCGCCAGCAGCCAGTCGCGGGGTGAAGCTTTCTTT
CASSQSRGEAFF
>TRBD2|TRBJ2-1|TRBV5-1|.
TGCGCCAGCAGCCTTGGGGTTCAGCTAGCGGGACGCTACAATGAGCAGTTCTTC
CASSLGVQLAGRYNEQFF
>.|TRBJ2-5|TRBV5-1|.
TGCGCCAGCAGCTTTTTACCTGGCGGGGCAGAGACCCAGTACTTC
CASSFLPGGAETQYF
>TRBD1|TRBJ1-1|TRBV5-1|.
TGCGCCAGCAGCCGAGATGACAGGGGAAACACTGAAGCTTTCTTT
CASSRDDRGNTEAFF